This T cell receptor (beta chain) is from a study of T-cell reconstitution after alpha-beta-depleted transplantation in children. TCRbeta library construction was performed incorporating unique molecular identifiers. TCRdb analysed the PCR reads with MiXCR anew, one entry per CDR3 protein. The table includes 440,000 or so distinct CDR3 sequences, 43% detected once. The CDR3 extends over 13 amino acids. Per germline, CDR1 SGHAT and CDR2 FQNNGV. The V end was cut by 4 bases, the J end by 6 bases, with 13 bases between. This clonotype was recorded many times. The source material was PBMCs, sampled before TCRalphabeta/CD19-depleted stem cell transplant. The chain couples TRBV11-2 to TRBJ2-7, with D possibly being TRBD2 (5 bases). The clonotype comes from a girl under 10 years old with aplastic anemia, due to receive a stem cell transplant. CDR3 DNA: TGTGCCAGCAGCTGGGGTTCTCGGGGCGAGCAGTACTTC. This translates into CASSWGSRGEQYF.